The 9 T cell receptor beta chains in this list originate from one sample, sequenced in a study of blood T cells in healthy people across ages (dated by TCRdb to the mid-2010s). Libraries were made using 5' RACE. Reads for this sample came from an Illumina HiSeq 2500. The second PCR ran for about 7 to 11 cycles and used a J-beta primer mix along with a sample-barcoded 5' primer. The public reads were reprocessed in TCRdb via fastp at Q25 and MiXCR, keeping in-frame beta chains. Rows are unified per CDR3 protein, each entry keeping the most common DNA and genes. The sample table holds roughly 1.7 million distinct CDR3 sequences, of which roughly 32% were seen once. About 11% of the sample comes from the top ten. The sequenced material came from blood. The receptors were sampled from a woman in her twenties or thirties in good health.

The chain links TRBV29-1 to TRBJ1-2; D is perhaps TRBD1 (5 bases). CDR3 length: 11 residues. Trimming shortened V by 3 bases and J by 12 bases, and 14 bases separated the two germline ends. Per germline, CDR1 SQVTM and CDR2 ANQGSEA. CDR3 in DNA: TGCAGCGTTGAGGAGACAGTCCGGAACACCTTC. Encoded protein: CSVEETVRNTF.

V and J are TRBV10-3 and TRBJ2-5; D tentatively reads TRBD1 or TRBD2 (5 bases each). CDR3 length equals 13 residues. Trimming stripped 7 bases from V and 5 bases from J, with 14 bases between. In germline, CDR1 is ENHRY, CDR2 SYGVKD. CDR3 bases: TGTGCCATCACTCCGGGGCTTTCGGAGACCCAGTACTTC. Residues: CAITPGLSETQYF.

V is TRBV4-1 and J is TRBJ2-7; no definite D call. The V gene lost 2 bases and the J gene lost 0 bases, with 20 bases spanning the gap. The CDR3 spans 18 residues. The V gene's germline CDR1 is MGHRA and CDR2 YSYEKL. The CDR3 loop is CASSQHPRLRDSSYEQYF. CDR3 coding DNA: TGCGCCAGCAGCCAACATCCCCGACTGAGAGATAGCTCCTACGAGCAGTACTTC.

The DNA of the CDR3 is TGTGCCAGCAGTGCCTCTCTCCCCGCCTGGGGCACTGAAGCTTTCTTT. Translated, it gives CASSASLPAWGTEAFF. The gene calls are TRBV25-1 and TRBJ1-1; no firm D call. Germline CDR1 is MGHDK and CDR2 is SYGVNS. The CDR3 sequence is 16 residues long. The V end lost 4 bases, the J end lost 4 bases, and 19 bases lay between the germline ends.

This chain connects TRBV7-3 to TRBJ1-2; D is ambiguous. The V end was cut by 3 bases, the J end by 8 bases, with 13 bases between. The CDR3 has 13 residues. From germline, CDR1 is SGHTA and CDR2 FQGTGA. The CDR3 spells CASSFGGLEGYTF. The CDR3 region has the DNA TGTGCCAGCAGCTTTGGAGGTTTGGAAGGCTACACCTTC.

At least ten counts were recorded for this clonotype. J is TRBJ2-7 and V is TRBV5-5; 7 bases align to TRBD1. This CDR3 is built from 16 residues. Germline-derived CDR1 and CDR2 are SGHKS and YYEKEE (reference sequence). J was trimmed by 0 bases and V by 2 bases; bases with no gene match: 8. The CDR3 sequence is CASSFNQGDGSYEQYF. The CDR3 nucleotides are TGTGCCAGCAGCTTTAATCAGGGGGACGGCTCCTACGAGCAGTACTTC.

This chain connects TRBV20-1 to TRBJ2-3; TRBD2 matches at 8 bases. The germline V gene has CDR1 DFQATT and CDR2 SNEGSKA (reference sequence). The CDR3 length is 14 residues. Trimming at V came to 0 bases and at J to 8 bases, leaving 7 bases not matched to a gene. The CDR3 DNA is TGCAGTGCTAGAGAAGCGGGAGCGTACGGTACGCAGTATTTT. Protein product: CSAREAGAYGTQYF.

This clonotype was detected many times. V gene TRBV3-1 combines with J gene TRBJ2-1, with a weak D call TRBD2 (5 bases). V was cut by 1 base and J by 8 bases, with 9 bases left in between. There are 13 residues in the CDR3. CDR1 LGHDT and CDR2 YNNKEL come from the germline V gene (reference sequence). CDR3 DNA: TGTGCCAGCAGCCAAGTATCTAGCTATGAGCAGTTCTTC. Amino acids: CASSQVSSYEQFF.

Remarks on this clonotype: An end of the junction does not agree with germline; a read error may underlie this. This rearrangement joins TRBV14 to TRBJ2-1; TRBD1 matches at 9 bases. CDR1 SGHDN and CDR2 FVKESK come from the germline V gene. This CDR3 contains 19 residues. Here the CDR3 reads CTSSQGVGTGIFLDNEQFF. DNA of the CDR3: TGTACCAGCAGCCAAGGGGTAGGGACAGGGATCTTTCTGGACAATGAGCAGTTCTTC.